Sequencing of this T cell receptor beta chain was carried out in a study of blood T cells in healthy people across ages. This CDR3 contains 15 residues. The V gene's germline CDR1 is DFQATT and CDR2 SNEGSKA (reference sequence). With 6 bases removed from V and 4 bases from J, the gap between germline ends came to 21 bases. With a J-beta primer mix and a sample-barcoded 5' primer, a second PCR ran roughly 7 to 11 cycles. TCRdb called the 5' RACE reads again in MiXCR, with one record for every CDR3 protein. The data show over 500,000 distinct CDR3 sequences, roughly a quarter seen once. About this clonotype: Because the CDR3 is missing its conserved closing phenylalanine or tryptophan, this is likely a read error.

The same sample was also used in a study of T cells of mothers and their children. This second study notes: In this cohort, donors were three healthy Caucasian mothers plus their six children.

The TCR comes from a boy aged 2 to 10 in good health. Sequencing was done on a sample of blood. The chain carries TRBV20-1 and TRBJ2-5; D not resolved. The chain's CDR3 is CSAKGQQLYIETQYL. The DNA of the CDR3 is TGCAGTGCCAAGGGCCAACAGCTGTATATAGAGACCCAGTACCTC.